This T cell receptor (beta chain) was sequenced for a study of blood T cells in healthy people across ages. A remark on this clonotype: What it binds is not known.

Overall study results and limits: Those diversity estimates obtained from one million T cells were thought to be underestimates.

Using a J-beta primer mix together with a sample-barcoded 5' primer, a second PCR was run for roughly 7 to 12 cycles. TCRdb ran MiXCR on the 5' RACE reads and lists one entry per CDR3 protein. The repertoire has fewer than 1,000,000 distinct CDR3 sequences, about 47% of them found once; the top ten carry approximately 18%. There are 14 residues in the CDR3. V lost 2 bases and J lost 4, with 11 bases in between. CDR1 is SGHKS and CDR2 is YYEKEE in the germline V gene (reference sequence). The TCR comes from a man at least 80 years old in good health. The V gene is TRBV5-5, the J gene TRBJ2-3; perhaps TRBD1 as D (6 bases). The specimen sequenced was blood. CDR3 nucleotides: TGTGCCAGCAGCTTCAACAGGGCGCCAGATACGCAGTATTTT. This encodes CASSFNRAPDTQYF.